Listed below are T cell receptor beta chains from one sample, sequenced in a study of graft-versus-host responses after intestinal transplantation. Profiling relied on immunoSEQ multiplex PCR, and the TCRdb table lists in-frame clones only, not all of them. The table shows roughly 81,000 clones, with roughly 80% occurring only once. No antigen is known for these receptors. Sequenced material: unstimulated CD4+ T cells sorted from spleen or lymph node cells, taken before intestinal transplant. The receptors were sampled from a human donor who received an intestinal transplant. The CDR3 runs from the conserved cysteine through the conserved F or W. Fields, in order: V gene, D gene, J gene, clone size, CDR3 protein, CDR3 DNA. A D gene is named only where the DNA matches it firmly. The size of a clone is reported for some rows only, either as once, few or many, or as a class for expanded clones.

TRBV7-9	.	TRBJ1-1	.	CASSLEFREAFF	TGTGCCAGCAGCTTAGAATTCCGGGAAGCTTTCTTT
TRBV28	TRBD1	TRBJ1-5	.	CASRTGGFYGPQHF	TGTGCCAGCAGGACAGGGGGCTTCTACGGGCCCCAGCATTTT
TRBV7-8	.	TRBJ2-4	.	CASSLEQKNIQYF	TGTGCCAGCAGCTTAGAACAGAAAAACATTCAGTACTTC
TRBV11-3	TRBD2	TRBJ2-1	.	CASSQLAGAAYEQFF	TGTGCCAGCAGCCAACTAGCGGGAGCCGCATATGAGCAGTTCTTC
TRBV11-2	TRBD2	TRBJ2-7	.	CASSSRLALSYEQYF	TGTGCCAGCAGCTCCCGACTAGCTCTATCCTACGAGCAGTACTTC
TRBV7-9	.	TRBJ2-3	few	CASSLDAGGSTDTQYF	TGTGCCAGCAGCCTAGACGCAGGAGGTAGCACAGATACGCAGTATTTT
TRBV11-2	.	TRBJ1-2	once	CASSFADSGYGYTF	TGTGCCAGCAGCTTTGCGGATTCCGGCTATGGCTACACCTTC
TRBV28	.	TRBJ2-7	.	CASSLNTGSLHYEQYF	TGTGCCAGCAGTTTAAATACAGGGTCACTACACTACGAGCAGTACTTC
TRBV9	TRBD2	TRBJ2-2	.	CASSVGLAGVWTGELFF	TGTGCCAGCAGCGTGGGACTAGCGGGAGTGTGGACCGGGGAGCTGTTTTTT
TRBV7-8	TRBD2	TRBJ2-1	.	CASSLASGGAYNEQFF	TGTGCCAGCAGCTTAGCCAGCGGGGGGGCCTACAATGAGCAGTTCTTC